Listed below are T cell receptor beta chains from one sample, sequenced in a study of T cells in Graves' hyperthyroidism and ophthalmopathy. TCRdb analysed the multiplex PCR reads with MiXCR anew, one entry per CDR3 protein. Among 450,000 to 700,000 distinct CDR3 sequences listed, about half were seen once. The source material was peripheral blood or thyroid tissue (not recorded which). All receptors derive from an adult woman with Graves' disease, either hyperthyroidism or ophthalmopathy (not recorded which). The CDR3 runs from the conserved cysteine through the conserved F or W. The D gene is left open where the match is weak. Rows may omit the clone size; those that give it use once, few, many or a size class.

d_call,j_call,v_call,clone_size,cdr3_nt,cdr3_aa
.,TRBJ2-7,TRBV10-3,many,TGTGCCATCAGTGAGTCGCGGGACAGCTACTACGAGCAGTACTTC,CAISESRDSYYEQYF
TRBD1,TRBJ1-5,TRBV2,.,TGTGCCAGCAGTGGGGACAGGGGGCAAGAGACCCAGCATTTT,CASSGDRGQETQHF
.,TRBJ1-1,TRBV20-1,few,TGCAGTGCTAGTGAGAGAGAAGGTGAAGCTTTCTTT,CSASEREGEAFF
TRBD1,TRBJ2-6,TRBV19,.,TGTGCCAGTAGTGCCCCAGGGACAGGGGGCACTGAAGCTTTC,CASSAPGTGGTEAF
.,TRBJ1-1,TRBV7-9,.,TGTGCCAGCAGTCATACGGGGGGACCCACTGAAGCTTTCTTT,CASSHTGGPTEAFF
TRBD1,TRBJ1-2,TRBV24-1,.,TGTGCCACCAGTGATTGGACAGGGGCTGGCTACACCTTC,CATSDWTGAGYTF
TRBD1,TRBJ1-2,TRBV28,.,TGTGCCAGCAGACCCAGGGGGCGGGGTGGCTACATCTTC,CASRPRGRGGYIF
TRBD1,TRBJ1-1,TRBV19,many,TGTGCCAGTACCTCGTTCACGACAGGGGCCAACACTGAAGCTTTCTTT,CASTSFTTGANTEAFF
.,TRBJ2-5,TRBV7-3,.,TGTGCCAGCAGCCCTCGGGACGGCGGTTCCCGGGAGACCCAGTACTTC,CASSPRDGGSRETQYF
TRBD1,TRBJ1-5,TRBV5-1,.,TGCGCCAGCAGCTTGGGTACAGGGGATGGCAATCAGCCCCAGCATTTT,CASSLGTGDGNQPQHF